Listed below are T cell receptor beta chains from one sample, sequenced in a study of T cell changes during pregnancy in multiple sclerosis. Repertoires were generated with immunoSEQ multiplex PCR, while TCRdb's copy carries only in-frame clones and drops some. The table shows 95,000 to 110,000 clones, with under 95% occurring only once. The sample in question was peripheral blood, obtained in the third trimester of pregnancy. These receptors were taken from a female donor in good health, enrolled as a control in a pregnancy study. The CDR3 runs from the conserved cysteine through the conserved F or W. The order of the fields is J gene, V gene, D gene, clone size, CDR3 DNA, CDR3 protein. The D gene is left open where the match is weak. Some rows have no size entry. The others give once, few or many, or a class for an expanded clone.

>TRBJ2-5|TRBV2|TRBD1|.
TGTGCCAGCAGTGAAGGCCGGAACAGGGGGACCCAGTACTTC
CASSEGRNRGTQYF
>TRBJ2-5|TRBV7-2|TRBD2|.
TGTGCCAGCAGCTCACGGACTAGCTTGGAACAAGAGACCCAGTACTTC
CASSSRTSLEQETQYF
>TRBJ1-5|TRBV7-8|TRBD1|.
TGTGCCAGCCGCCAGGGGGCTGGTGGCAATCAGCCCCAGCATTTT
CASRQGAGGNQPQHF
>TRBJ1-6|TRBV4-3|.|.
TGCGCCAGCAGCCTCGGGGGTGGGGTGGTTGCGAATTCACCCCTCCACTTT
CASSLGGGVVANSPLHF
>TRBJ1-5|TRBV5-1|.|.
TGCGCCAGCAGCTTGGGGGTCCGGGAAAGAGGCAATCAGCCCCAGCATTTT
CASSLGVRERGNQPQHF
>TRBJ2-3|TRBV7-9|.|.
TGTGCCAGCAGTTCCCTAGCGTTACTATTAGATACGCAGTATTTT
CASSSLALLLDTQYF
>TRBJ1-1|TRBV7-2|.|.
TGTGCCAGCAGCTTAGGAAGGCAGGTGGTTAATGCTTTCTTT
CASSLGRQVVNAFF
>TRBJ1-2|TRBV19|TRBD1|.
TGTGCCAGTAGTATAGACGACAGGGGTGTTTTTGGCTACACCTTC
CASSIDDRGVFGYTF
>TRBJ2-7|TRBV7-2|.|.
TGTGCCAGCAGCTTAGTGGGGGGCTACGAGCAGTACTTC
CASSLVGGYEQYF
>TRBJ1-2|TRBV7-6|.|.
TGTGCCAGCAGCCCCGGTGGAGTGAGCACGAGAGGCTACACCTTC
CASSPGGVSTRGYTF
>TRBJ2-5|TRBV6-6|TRBD1|.
TGTGCCAGCTCCGACAGGGGCCTTAGACAGACCCAGTACTTC
CASSDRGLRQTQYF
>TRBJ1-5|TRBV5-6|.|once
TGTGCCAGCACGTATTTCCGGGGGAATCAGCCCCAGCATTTT
CASTYFRGNQPQHF
>TRBJ2-1|TRBV5-4|TRBD1|.
TGTGCCAGCAGCTCGGACAGGGGAACCTACAATGAGCAGTTCTTC
CASSSDRGTYNEQFF
>TRBJ2-5|TRBV5-1|TRBD2|once
TGCGCCAGCAGCTTTACTAGCGGGGTGTCAGAGACCCAGTACTTC
CASSFTSGVSETQYF
>TRBJ1-6|TRBV5-6|.|.
TGTGCCAGCAGCTTATGGTCCAGTAATTCACCCCTCCACTTT
CASSLWSSNSPLHF